The 20 T cell receptor beta chains below were found in one sample sequenced in a study of OX40 agonist ivuxolimab in advanced cancers. The method was immunoSEQ multiplex PCR; TCRdb's version includes in-frame clones alone and lacks a portion of them. The sample consists of 69,000 or so clones, 65% to 90% of them appearing once. This specimen was CD4+ or CD8+ T cells sorted from blood, taken in a trial of the OX40 agonist ivuxolimab. These receptor sequences come from an adult with an advanced solid tumor such as melanoma, head and neck, liver or kidney cancer.

This chain uses TRBV18 with TRBJ2-3; TRBD2 matches 8 bases. V was clipped by 2 bases and J by 4 bases; unmatched bases: 8. Looked up from germline, CDR1 is KGHSH and CDR2 is LQKENI. This CDR3 is built from 16 residues. This CDR3 reads CASSPFGREAPDTQYF. Written as DNA, the CDR3 is TGTGCCAGCTCACCATTTGGGCGGGAGGCCCCAGATACGCAGTATTTT.

This chain joins TRBV7-2 and TRBJ2-7; D ambiguous. The V gene's germline CDR1 is SGHTA and CDR2 FQGNSA. The V end was cut by 5 bases, the J end by 1 base, with 12 bases between. The length of the CDR3 is 14 residues. CDR3 protein: CASSRDFGSYEQYF. In DNA form, the CDR3 reads TGTGCCAGCAGCCGAGACTTCGGGTCCTACGAGCAGTACTTC. The whole variable domain, filled in from reference TRBV7-2 and TRBJ2-7, reads GAGVSQSPSNKVTEKGKDVELRCDPISGHTALYWYRQSLGQGLEFLIYFQGNSAPDKSGLPSDRFSAERTGGSVSTLTIQRTQQEDSAVYLCASSRDFGSYEQYFGPGTRLTVT.

The genes are TRBV13 and TRBJ2-7; D may be TRBD2 (5 bases). The CDR3 is made up of 15 amino acids. CDR1 and CDR2 from the germline V gene are PRHDT and FYEKMQ (reference sequence). V was clipped by 2 bases and J by 0 bases, with 11 bases between them. The CDR3 coding sequence is TGTGCCAGCAGCTTAACCGGACTCCCCTCCTACGAGCAGTACTTC. Translation: CASSLTGLPSYEQYF.

The chain has TRBV30 and TRBJ1-6, with D possibly being TRBD1 (5 bases). The CDR3 loop spans 13 amino acids. Looked up from germline, CDR1 is GTSNPN and CDR2 is SVGIG (reference sequence). Trimming removed 1 base at V and 7 bases at J, with 8 bases between. DNA for the CDR3: TGTGCCTGGAGTGGTCAGGGAAATTCACCCCTCCACTTT. Residues: CAWSGQGNSPLHF.

The rearrangement joins TRBV5-1 to TRBJ2-5, with D possibly TRBD2 on 7 matching bases. Germline loops: CDR1 SGHRS, CDR2 YFSETQ. The CDR3 runs to 15 residues. Trimming took off 4 bases at V and 5 bases at J, with 18 bases between the two ends. The CDR3 sequence: CASSRRGGAGETQYF. The CDR3 DNA reads TGCGCCAGCAGCCGGAGGGGGGGCGCGGGGGAGACCCAGTACTTC.

This chain joins TRBV6-1 and TRBJ2-5, with unresolved D. CDR1 is MNHNS, CDR2 SASEGT, per germline. The CDR3 is 14 residues long. Trimming removed 3 bases at V and 2 bases at J, with 10 bases between. CDR3 amino acids: CASSDWSRQETQYF. Written as DNA, the CDR3 is TGTGCCAGCAGTGATTGGTCAAGACAAGAGACCCAGTACTTC.

This chain connects TRBV29-1 to TRBJ2-7; D not certain. This CDR3 region has 13 residues. The germline CDR1 and CDR2 sequences are SQVTM and ANQGSEA. The V end was cut by 4 bases, the J end by 0 bases, with 10 bases between. The chain's CDR3 is CSVGVGYSYEQYF. The CDR3 region has the DNA TGCAGCGTTGGGGTCGGCTACTCCTACGAGCAGTACTTC.

The chain employs TRBV18 and TRBJ2-1; TRBD1 aligns across 9 bases. Germline CDR1 KGHSH, CDR2 LQKENI. With 1 base clipped from V and 3 bases from J, the junction kept 7 bases outside the gene matches. The CDR3 extends over 17 amino acids. The chain's CDR3 is CASSPLTGGLSYNEQFF. CDR3 sequence (DNA): TGTGCCAGCTCACCACTTACAGGGGGCCTTAGCTACAATGAGCAGTTCTTC.

This rearrangement joins TRBV29-1 to TRBJ1-2; D is unresolved. The CDR3 totals 14 residues. From germline, CDR1 is SQVTM and CDR2 ANQGSEA. V lost 0 bases, J lost 3 bases, and 11 bases lay in between. CDR3 residues: CSVEDLPGDYGYTF. The DNA for the CDR3 is TGCAGCGTTGAAGATCTGCCAGGAGACTATGGCTACACCTTC.

The chain carries TRBV7-8 and TRBJ2-7; 10 nucleotides align to TRBD1. V dropped 4 bases and J dropped 3; count of bases not matched to a gene: 9. Germline CDR1 reads SGHVS; CDR2 reads FQNEAQ. This CDR3 is 16 amino acids long. The CDR3 sequence: CASSSYGTGALYEQYF. The CDR3 coding sequence is TGTGCCAGCAGCTCTTACGGGACAGGGGCACTCTACGAGCAGTACTTC.

The chain employs TRBV5-5 and TRBJ2-1, with 9 bases lining up with TRBD1. The V segment lost 5 bases and the J segment 4 bases; nucleotides outside the gene matches: 4. The CDR3 extends over 14 amino acids. Germline-derived CDR1 and CDR2 are SGHKS and YYEKEE (reference sequence). The CDR3 DNA sequence: TGTGCCAGCAGGGCTGGGACAGGGTACAATGAGCAGTTCTTC. It encodes CASRAGTGYNEQFF.

The chain combines TRBV5-1 with TRBJ2-1; D remains unclear. The CDR3 is 12 residues long. CDR1 and CDR2 (germline): SGHRS, YFSETQ. The V gene lost 4 bases and the J gene lost 9 bases, with 11 bases spanning the gap. The CDR3 sequence is CASSASRVEQFF. The DNA for the CDR3 is TGCGCCAGCAGCGCCTCTAGGGTTGAGCAGTTCTTC.

This clone was found once. The chain uses TRBV18 and TRBJ1-1; no reliable D call. This CDR3 comprises 13 residues. The germline V gene encodes CDR1 KGHSH and CDR2 LQKENI. V was trimmed by 6 bases and J by 3 bases, leaving 11 bases between them. The CDR3 DNA sequence: TGTGCCAGCTCTACAAGGAGGGACACTGAAGCTTTCTTT. As protein: CASSTRRDTEAFF.

This clone was recorded only once. This rearrangement joins TRBV5-1 to TRBJ1-1, with TRBD1 as a possible D gene (5 bases). Trimming stripped 4 bases from V and 2 bases from J, with 9 bases between. This CDR3 has 13 residues. Germline V gene lookup returns CDR1 SGHRS and CDR2 YFSETQ. Written as DNA, the CDR3 is TGCGCCAGCAGCCGACAGACCAACACTGAAGCTTTCTTT. This gives the protein CASSRQTNTEAFF. Combining the CDR3 with reference TRBV5-1 and TRBJ1-1 gives the whole variable domain KAGVTQTPRYLIKTRGQQVTLSCSPISGHRSVSWYQQTPGQGLQFLFEYFSETQRNKGNFPGRFSGRQFSNSRSEMNVSTLELGDSALYLCASSRQTNTEAFFGQGTRLTVV.

The J gene is TRBJ2-2, the V gene TRBV7-8; D uncertain. The V end was cut by 3 bases, the J end by 4 bases, with 9 bases between. Germline lookup yields CDR1 SGHVS and CDR2 FQNEAQ. This CDR3 has 14 residues. Here the CDR3 reads CASSFGKLTGELFF. Here the CDR3 DNA reads TGTGCCAGCAGCTTCGGAAAGCTCACCGGGGAGCTGTTTTTT. Full variable domain (rest looked up from reference TRBV7-8 and TRBJ2-2): GAGVSQSPRYKVAKRGQDVALRCDPISGHVSLFWYQQALGQGPEFLTYFQNEAQLDKSGLPSDRFFAERPEGSVSTLKIQRTQQEDSAVYLCASSFGKLTGELFFGEGSRLTVL.

This rearrangement joins TRBV6-5 to TRBJ2-1, with TRBD1 identical over 7 bases. V shed 4 bases and J 7 bases; nucleotides not matched to a gene: 7. Germline CDR1 is MNHEY and CDR2 is SVGAGI. CDR3 length: 14 amino acids. In DNA, the CDR3 is TGTGCCAGCAGTTTTAGGGGGCCTTATAATGAGCAGTTCTTC. This gives the protein CASSFRGPYNEQFF.

The rearrangement joins TRBV5-1 to TRBJ2-5; 8 bases agree with TRBD1. CDR3 size: 14 residues. The germline V gene encodes CDR1 SGHRS and CDR2 YFSETQ. Trimming took 3 bases from V and 0 from J; bases not matched to a gene: 1. The CDR3 bases are TGCGCCAGCAGCTCGGGACAGGACCAAGAGACCCAGTACTTC. Protein: CASSSGQDQETQYF.

The gene calls are TRBV5-5 and TRBJ1-5; 7 positions agree with TRBD1. This CDR3 has 13 residues. Germline V gives CDR1 SGHKS, CDR2 YYEKEE (reference sequence). V was clipped by 3 bases and J by 7 bases; unmatched bases: 4. CDR3 region: CASSSTRGQPQHF. For the CDR3, the DNA is TGTGCCAGCAGCTCTACCAGGGGGCAGCCCCAGCATTTT. Variable domain in full (rest from reference TRBV5-5 and TRBJ1-5): DAGVTQSPTHLIKTRGQQVTLRCSPISGHKSVSWYQQVLGQGPQFIFQYYEKEERGRGNFPDRFSARQFPNYSSELNVNALLLGDSALYLCASSSTRGQPQHFGDGTRLSIL.

The chain employs TRBV2 and TRBJ2-5; weak D call: TRBD2 (6 bases). The ends were cut back, 7 bases at V and 1 base at J, with 13 bases in the middle. Germline CDR1 reads SNHLY; CDR2 reads FYNNEI. This CDR3 contains 14 residues. In DNA, the CDR3 is TGTGCCAGCAAGGGAGGACTGAGCCAAGAGACCCAGTACTTC. This translates into CASKGGLSQETQYF.

This clone turned up a few times. The V gene is TRBV7-9, the J gene TRBJ1-4; D is undetermined. Trimming removed 2 bases from V and 2 bases from J, with 15 bases in between. CDR1 is SEHNR and CDR2 is FQNEAQ in the germline V gene (reference sequence). This CDR3 has 17 residues. The CDR3 spells CASSLMYGGTTNEKLFF. The CDR3 region has the DNA TGTGCCAGCAGCTTAATGTACGGCGGAACCACTAATGAAAAACTGTTTTTT.